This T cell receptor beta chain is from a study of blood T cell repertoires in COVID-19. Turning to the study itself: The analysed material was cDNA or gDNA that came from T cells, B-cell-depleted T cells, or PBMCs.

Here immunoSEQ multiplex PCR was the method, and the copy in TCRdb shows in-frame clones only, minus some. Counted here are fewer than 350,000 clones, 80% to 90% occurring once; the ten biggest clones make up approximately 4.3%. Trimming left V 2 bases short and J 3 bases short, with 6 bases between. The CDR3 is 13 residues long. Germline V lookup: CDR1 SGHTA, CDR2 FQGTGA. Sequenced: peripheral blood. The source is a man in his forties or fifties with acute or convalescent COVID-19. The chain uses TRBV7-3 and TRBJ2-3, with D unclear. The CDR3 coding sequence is TGTGCCAGCAGCTTAGAAGCAACAGATACGCAGTATTTT. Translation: CASSLEATDTQYF. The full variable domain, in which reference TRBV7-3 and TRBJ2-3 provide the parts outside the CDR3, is GAGVSQTPSNKVTEKGKYVELRCDPISGHTALYWYRQSLGQGPEFLIYFQGTGAADDSGLPNDRFFAVRPEGSVSTLKIQRTERGDSAVYLCASSLEATDTQYFGPGTRLTVL.